Listed below are T cell receptor beta chains from one sample, sequenced in a study of regulatory T cells in long-lasting Graves disease. Each CDR3 protein is one row after TCRdb ran MiXCR on the multiplex PCR reads. The data show roughly 400,000 distinct CDR3 sequences, around 17% seen once. This sample also belongs to another study, concerning T cells in Graves' hyperthyroidism and ophthalmopathy.

The material was peripheral blood mononuclear cells (PBMCs), obtained at new diagnosis, from a patient treated with antithyroid drugs. Source of these receptors: a woman aged 18-35 years with Graves disease. CDR3s include the opening cysteine and the closing phenylalanine or tryptophan. D genes are given only for firm matches. Not every row has a clone size; where given, it reads once, few, many or a size class.

d_gene	v_gene	len	abundance	j_gene	CDR3nt	CDR3aa
-	TRBV20-1	14	few	TRBJ1-5	TGCAGTGCTAGATGGGGGCTCAGCAATCAGCCCCAGCATTTT	CSARWGLSNQPQHF
TRBD2	TRBV10-2	15	-	TRBJ2-7	TGCGCCAGCAGTGAGTCAACTAGCGGTGGGTACGAGCAGTACTTC	CASSESTSGGYEQYF
TRBD1	TRBV2	14	many	TRBJ2-3	TGTGCCAGCAGGCACAGGGGCGACACAGATACGCAGTATTTT	CASRHRGDTDTQYF
-	TRBV20-1	14	few	TRBJ1-6	TGCAGTGCTAGGCCGGGACAATCCAATTCACCCCTCCACTTT	CSARPGQSNSPLHF
TRBD1	TRBV3-1	15	-	TRBJ2-2	TGTGCCAGCAGTGCCGGGACAGGCTACACCGGGGAGCTGTTTTTT	CASSAGTGYTGELFF
-	TRBV28	13	many	TRBJ1-6	TGTGCCAGCAGTTTTGGGGTACCCTCACCCCTCCACTTT	CASSFGVPSPLHF
TRBD1	TRBV6-2/TRBV6-3	15	-	TRBJ2-2	TGTGCCAGCAGAGCTACAGGGGCGAACACCGGGGAGCTGTTTTTT	CASRATGANTGELFF
-	TRBV2	13	few	TRBJ1-1	TGTGCCAGCAGTGAAGGGGTAGTACCTGAAGCTTTCTTT	CASSEGVVPEAFF
-	TRBV20-1	13	few	TRBJ2-4	TGCAGTGTCATACAGGCCGACAAAAACATTCAGTACTTC	CSVIQADKNIQYF
TRBD2	TRBV11-2	17	-	TRBJ2-1	TGTGCCAGCAGCCCCACTAGCGGGAGGTCTAGGTACAATGAGCAGTTCTTC	CASSPTSGRSRYNEQFF
TRBD1	TRBV6-1	15	many	TRBJ2-5	TGTGCCAGCAGTGACCCGGGACAGATTCAAGAGACCCAGTACTTC	CASSDPGQIQETQYF
-	TRBV20-1	14	many	TRBJ2-1	TGCAGTGCTAGACGGGACCTAAGGAACAATGAGCAGTTCTTC	CSARRDLRNNEQFF
-	TRBV6-1	14	-	TRBJ1-4	TGTGCCAGCAGTAATTTGGGTATACGGGAAAAACTGTTTTTT	CASSNLGIREKLFF
TRBD1	TRBV13	15	few	TRBJ2-1	TGTGCCAGCAGCTACCGGGACAGGGGAAAAAATGAGCAGTTCTTC	CASSYRDRGKNEQFF
-	TRBV12-3/TRBV12-4	15	-	TRBJ2-3	TGTGCCAGCAGTTTACAGGGGACCCACACAGATACGCAGTATTTT	CASSLQGTHTDTQYF
-	TRBV27	15	many	TRBJ1-2	TGTGCCAGCAGTTCCTTGGTGGGGTGGGACTATGGCTACACCTTC	CASSSLVGWDYGYTF
TRBD2	TRBV7-2	15	many	TRBJ2-3	TGTGCCACCCGGACTAGCGGGATAGGTACAGATACGCAGTATTTT	CATRTSGIGTDTQYF
-	TRBV6-1	15	many	TRBJ1-5	TGTGCCAGCAGTCGCGGGGTCGGAGGCAATCAGCCCCAGCATTTT	CASSRGVGGNQPQHF
TRBD2	TRBV20-1	13	-	TRBJ2-5	TGCAGTGCTAGGACTAGCGGGATACAGACCCAGTACTTC	CSARTSGIQTQYF
-	TRBV10-3	12	few	TRBJ1-1	TGTGCCATCAGTGCCGCCGGGCTCGACCTTTTCTTT	CAISAAGLDLFF
TRBD2	TRBV3-1	18	many	TRBJ2-1	TGTGCCAGCAGCCCAGTCTACGTCAGCGGGAACTCCTACAATGAGCAGTTCTTC	CASSPVYVSGNSYNEQFF
-	TRBV14	13	-	TRBJ1-1	TGTGCCAGCAGCCAAGAAGTTTTGAGTGAAGCTTTCTTT	CASSQEVLSEAFF
-	TRBV20-1	12	many	TRBJ1-2	TGCAGTGCTAGAGTTCCGACCAGGGGCTACACCTTC	CSARVPTRGYTF
-	TRBV28	15	many	TRBJ2-3	TGTGCCAGCACCCTATCGGGGTCAGGATCAGATACGCAGTATTTT	CASTLSGSGSDTQYF
-	TRBV12-3/TRBV12-4	17	many	TRBJ2-5	TGTGCCAGCACCCCTGATTGGTATGTGACAGATGAAGAGACCCAGTACTTC	CASTPDWYVTDEETQYF
-	TRBV20-1	13	few	TRBJ2-1	TGCAGTGCTAGGTTTAGTCCGCACAATGAGCAGTTCTTC	CSARFSPHNEQFF
TRBD2	TRBV20-1	15	many	TRBJ2-2	TGCAGTGCTTCCTCGACTAGCACACTCACCGGGGAGCTGTTTTTT	CSASSTSTLTGELFF
-	TRBV11-2	15	few	TRBJ1-5	TGTGCCAGCAGCTTAGATCTCCCCGGGGGCCAGCCCCAGCATTTT	CASSLDLPGGQPQHF
-	TRBV11-2	14	many	TRBJ2-1	TGTGCCAGCAGCCCAGGGTCGCGGGAAGGAGAGCAGTTCTTC	CASSPGSREGEQFF
-	TRBV6-2/TRBV6-3	13	many	TRBJ2-7	TGTGCCAGCAGTTACTTGGGAGCCTACGAGCAGTACTTC	CASSYLGAYEQYF
-	TRBV7-6	16	-	TRBJ1-3	TGTGCCAGCAGCAATGCAGGCTTTTCCTCTGGAAACACCATATATTTT	CASSNAGFSSGNTIYF
TRBD2	TRBV2	16	many	TRBJ2-2	TGTGCCAGCAGCCCCATCAGCGGGAAGTCCACCGGGGAGCTGTTTTTT	CASSPISGKSTGELFF
-	TRBV29-1	11	many	TRBJ2-1	TGCAGCTCCGCGACCTACAATGAGCAGTTCTTC	CSSATYNEQFF
-	TRBV6-1	15	many	TRBJ1-5	TGTGCCACATTGGAACAGCGAAATAGCAATCAGCCCCAGCATTTT	CATLEQRNSNQPQHF
TRBD1	TRBV7-8	20	-	TRBJ2-2	TGTGCCAGCAGCAAAAGCCCACAGATGACAGGGGCGGAAGGCACCGGGGAGCTGTTTTTT	CASSKSPQMTGAEGTGELFF
-	TRBV7-9	14	many	TRBJ2-5	TGTGCCAGCAGCTCGGGAAATGAGAGAGGGACCCAGTACTTC	CASSSGNERGTQYF
-	TRBV4-3	18	-	TRBJ1-4	TGCGCCAGCAGCCATTTATTGGCGGCCAGGGAAGGGGAAGAAAAACTGTTTTTT	CASSHLLAAREGEEKLFF
-	TRBV28	13	-	TRBJ2-5	TGTGCCAGCAGTCCCAATGAGGGAGAGACCCAGTACTTC	CASSPNEGETQYF
-	TRBV20-1	13	many	TRBJ2-3	TGCAGTGCTACCGACGGAAGCACAGATACGCAGTATTTT	CSATDGSTDTQYF
TRBD2	TRBV14	17	-	TRBJ2-1	TGTGCCAGCAGCCCATGGACTAGCGGGTACTCCTACAATGAGCAGTTCTTC	CASSPWTSGYSYNEQFF
-	TRBV27	14	-	TRBJ2-3	TGTGCCAGCAGTTTAAACGCAGGGTCAGATACGCAGTATTTT	CASSLNAGSDTQYF
-	TRBV3-1	15	-	TRBJ2-3	TGTGCCAGCAGCTCGCCCAGATTCGGCACAGATACGCAGTATTTT	CASSSPRFGTDTQYF
TRBD2	TRBV28	20	many	TRBJ2-1	TGTGCCAGCAGTTTTCCTACCGGGACTAGCGGGAGGCTAACCTACAATGAGCAGTTCTTC	CASSFPTGTSGRLTYNEQFF
-	TRBV24-1	13	many	TRBJ2-3	TGTGCCACCAGTGATGGGGTGGGAGATACGCAGTATTTT	CATSDGVGDTQYF
TRBD1	TRBV30	12	many	TRBJ2-7	TGTGCCTGGAGCGGACAGGACTACGAGCAGTACTTC	CAWSGQDYEQYF
-	TRBV28	17	-	TRBJ1-5	TGTGCCAGCAGTTTATCCCTTTCGACAGATAGCAATCAGCCCCAGCATTTT	CASSLSLSTDSNQPQHF
-	TRBV24-1	14	many	TRBJ2-1	TGTGCCACCAGTGGGGTAGCAACTTACAATGAGCAGTTCTTC	CATSGVATYNEQFF
TRBD2	TRBV14	16	many	TRBJ2-1	TGTGCCAGCAGCCAGCTAGCGGGAGGGGACCACAATGAGCAGTTCTTC	CASSQLAGGDHNEQFF
TRBD2	TRBV7-3	17	-	TRBJ2-3	TGTGCCAGCAGCCAAGGGACTAGCGGGCCTAGCACAGATACGCAGTATTTT	CASSQGTSGPSTDTQYF
TRBD2	TRBV2	15	many	TRBJ2-5	TGTGCCAGCAGTGGGGGACTAGCGGGAGTAGAGACCCAGTACTTC	CASSGGLAGVETQYF
-	TRBV6-5	13	-	TRBJ1-1	TGTGCCAGCAGTTACGTCGGGGCCCCTGAAGCTTTCTTT	CASSYVGAPEAFF
-	TRBV20-1	14	-	TRBJ1-6	TGCAGTGCCCTTAGAGGGACAAATAATTCACCCCTCCACTTT	CSALRGTNNSPLHF
-	TRBV7-9	15	-	TRBJ1-2	TGTGCCAGCAGCTTATTCGTTAACACCGACTATGGCTACGCCTTC	CASSLFVNTDYGYAF